This TCR beta chain originates from a study of patients and donors after allogeneic stem cell transplantation. This CDR3 contains 12 residues. Germline V gene data show CDR1 as LGHDT and CDR2 as YNNKEL (reference sequence). Between the trimmed V and J ends, which lost 1 base and 7 bases, there was a span of 2 bases. Using its own MiXCR run on the RT-PCR reads, TCRdb lists one record per CDR3 protein. The repertoire holds about 150,000 distinct CDR3 sequences, with approximately 22% as singletons. The sequence was obtained from a human donor who was either an allogeneic HSCT recipient or a stem cell or donor lymphocyte infusion donor (not recorded which). It is not recorded whose cells these are; they may come from a transplant donor. The specimen was blood, either unsorted or a sorted T cell fraction (not recorded which). The chain employs TRBV3-1 and TRBJ1-6; D unclear. The CDR3 DNA reads TGTGCCAGCAGCCAAGGGAATTCACCCCTCCACTTT. Its protein product is CASSQGNSPLHF.